These 7 T cell receptor beta chains were all obtained from the same sample, sequenced in a study of blood T cell repertoires in COVID-19. Here immunoSEQ multiplex PCR was the method, and the copy in TCRdb shows in-frame clones only, minus some. The table has some 350,000 clones, about 90% seen once. Sequenced sample: PBMCs or T cells enriched from blood (not recorded which). The receptors were gathered from a man aged 25-45 years who had recovered from COVID-19.

The chain recombines TRBV9 with TRBJ2-1, with 9 positions matching TRBD2. The V and J ends lost 0 bases and 5 bases, in that order; junction bases with no gene match: 6. Germline-derived CDR1 and CDR2 are SGDLS and YYNGEE. The CDR3 extends over 16 amino acids. CDR3 loop: CASSVAPAGGNNEQFF. The CDR3 region has the DNA TGTGCCAGCAGCGTAGCGCCAGCGGGGGGTAACAATGAGCAGTTCTTC.

The genes are TRBV2 and TRBJ1-5; TRBD1 matches at 11 bases. V shed 7 bases, J shed 1 base, and the junction held 9 bases outside the gene matches. The germline CDR1 and CDR2 sequences are SNHLY and FYNNEI. The CDR3 extends over 17 amino acids. The CDR3 DNA follows: TGTGCCAGCACCCGGACAGGGGGCGCGTCGAGCAATCAGCCCCAGCATTTT. Translating gives CASTRTGGASSNQPQHF.

The chain has TRBV9 and TRBJ2-1; 8 bases are a match to TRBD1. CDR1 and CDR2 from the germline V gene are SGDLS and YYNGEE. The CDR3 has 15 residues. The ends lost 2 bases at V and 7 bases at J; junction bases unmatched: 8. The CDR3 DNA follows: TGTGCCAGCAGCGTCGGAGACAGGGGTAGGAATGAGCAGTTCTTC. Its protein product is CASSVGDRGRNEQFF.

CDR3 DNA sequence: TGTGCCAGCAGTTCCCGGACAGGGAATTCACCCCTCCACTTT. Encoded protein: CASSSRTGNSPLHF. The V and J genes are TRBV27 and TRBJ1-6; 8 bases fit TRBD1. The CDR3 consists of 14 residues. V dropped 4 bases and J dropped 7; count of bases not matched to a gene: 3. Germline V gene data show CDR1 as MNHEY and CDR2 as SMNVEV (reference sequence).

This clone was recorded only once. The V and J genes are TRBV5-1 and TRBJ2-3, with 8 bases matching TRBD1. In germline, CDR1 is SGHRS, CDR2 YFSETQ. The J segment lost 4 bases and the V segment lost 4 bases, leaving 11 bases of the junction unmatched. This CDR3 has 16 residues. The DNA of the CDR3 is TGCGCCAGCAGCACGGGGACAGGCTCGGGACCAGATACGCAGTATTTT. It codes for CASSTGTGSGPDTQYF.

This clone has only one observation. The V and J genes are TRBV5-6 and TRBJ2-1; 8 nucleotides match TRBD2. V lost 4 bases, J lost 9 bases, and 15 bases stayed unmatched. Germline V gene lookup returns CDR1 SGHDT and CDR2 YYEEEE. The CDR3 contains 16 residues. The CDR3 DNA reads as TGTGCCAGCAGCCCTAGACGACTAGCGAGGAGTGGTGAGCAGTTCTTC. As protein: CASSPRRLARSGEQFF.

This clone came up once. The CDR3 bases are TGCGCCAGCAGCCCGGACAGGGGGTATAATTCACCCCTCCACTTT. This gives the protein CASSPDRGYNSPLHF. The chain joins TRBV5-1 to TRBJ1-6; 10 nucleotides line up with TRBD1. This CDR3 region has 15 residues. The V gene's germline CDR1 is SGHRS and CDR2 YFSETQ. V gave up 4 bases and J gave up 4 bases; unmatched junction bases: 2.